The clone carrying this T cell receptor (beta chain) was counted only a few times. One entry per CDR3 protein results from TCRdb running MiXCR on the RT-PCR reads. The sample lists about 110,000 distinct CDR3 sequences, around 38% occurring once. Germline CDR1 SEHNR, CDR2 FQNEAQ (reference sequence). This CDR3 region has 10 residues. The V segment lost 8 bases and the J segment 11 bases; nucleotides outside the gene matches: 4. This entry comes from a study of patients and donors after allogeneic stem cell transplantation. Sequences were obtained from blood, either unsorted or a sorted T cell fraction (not recorded which). The chain has TRBV7-9 and TRBJ1-1; 8 bases map to TRBD1. This receptor was obtained from a human donor who was either an allogeneic HSCT recipient or a stem cell or donor lymphocyte infusion donor (not recorded which). It is not recorded whose cells these are; they may come from a transplant donor. In DNA, the CDR3 is TGTGCCAGCCAGGACAGGGTCGCTTTCTTT. It translates to CASQDRVAFF.